A selection of T cell receptor beta chains follows, all from one sample in a study of T cells in Graves' hyperthyroidism and ophthalmopathy. Each CDR3 protein gets one entry after TCRdb re-called the multiplex PCR reads with MiXCR. This table has 500,000 to 650,000 distinct CDR3 sequences, about 15% appearing once. Sample: blood. The receptor source for this set is a woman in her thirties or forties with Graves' hyperthyroidism. CDR3s include the opening cysteine and the closing phenylalanine or tryptophan. A D gene is named only where the DNA matches it firmly. Size tells how often a clone was seen (once, few, many) or the class of an expanded clone, and some rows leave it out.

D: -
V: TRBV18
size: many
length: 14
J: TRBJ1-5
CDR3: CASSQQGWNQPQHF
DNA: TGTGCCAGCTCACAACAGGGATGGAATCAGCCCCAGCATTTT

D: -
V: TRBV2
size: many
length: 15
J: TRBJ2-1
CDR3: CASSVGSSQTNEQFF
DNA: TGTGCCAGCAGTGTAGGCTCCTCTCAAACGAATGAGCAGTTCTTC

D: -
V: TRBV6-1
size: many
length: 15
J: TRBJ2-7
CDR3: CASSANSLYSYEQYF
DNA: TGTGCCAGCAGTGCGAACAGCTTATACTCCTACGAGCAGTACTTC

D: -
V: TRBV2
size: -
length: 13
J: TRBJ1-3
CDR3: CASYIGSGNTIYF
DNA: TGTGCCAGCTACATTGGTTCTGGAAACACCATATATTTT

D: -
V: TRBV28
size: many
length: 13
J: TRBJ2-7
CDR3: CASEAPTTNEQYF
DNA: TGTGCCAGCGAAGCACCCACGACCAACGAGCAGTACTTC

D: -
V: TRBV7-9
size: many
length: 13
J: TRBJ2-7
CDR3: CASSPARSYEQYF
DNA: TGTGCCAGCAGTCCGGCACGGTCCTACGAGCAGTACTTC

D: TRBD1
V: TRBV7-8
size: many
length: 17
J: TRBJ1-1
CDR3: CASSSRALGQGITEAFF
DNA: TGTGCCAGCAGCTCCAGAGCATTGGGACAGGGGATCACTGAAGCTTTCTTT

D: -
V: TRBV7-3
size: few
length: 15
J: TRBJ2-5
CDR3: CASSSTSTGEGTQYF
DNA: TGTGCCAGCAGCTCTACCTCGACAGGGGAGGGGACCCAGTACTTC

D: -
V: TRBV27
size: few
length: 15
J: TRBJ1-5
CDR3: CASSFQAYSNQPQHF
DNA: TGTGCCAGCAGTTTCCAAGCTTATAGCAATCAGCCCCAGCATTTT

D: TRBD2
V: TRBV28
size: many
length: 16
J: TRBJ2-2
CDR3: CASRPQTSGLTGELFF
DNA: TGTGCCAGCAGACCCCAAACTAGCGGACTCACCGGGGAGCTGTTTTTT

D: -
V: TRBV11-2
size: many
length: 14
J: TRBJ2-7
CDR3: CASSTQTFSYEQYF
DNA: TGTGCCAGCAGCACTCAGACCTTTTCCTACGAGCAGTACTTC

D: TRBD2
V: TRBV27
size: -
length: 17
J: TRBJ2-2
CDR3: CASRSDNVAGVSGELFF
DNA: TGTGCCAGCAGATCGGATAATGTAGCGGGAGTTTCCGGGGAGCTGTTTTTT

D: -
V: TRBV10-3
size: many
length: 17
J: TRBJ2-7
CDR3: CAISDGLQRQGSYEQYF
DNA: TGTGCCATCAGTGACGGACTGCAAAGACAAGGATCCTACGAGCAGTACTTC

D: -
V: TRBV2
size: many
length: 13
J: TRBJ1-5
CDR3: CASRDNFNQPQHF
DNA: TGTGCCAGCCGGGACAACTTCAATCAGCCCCAGCATTTT

D: TRBD2
V: TRBV12-3/TRBV12-4
size: many
length: 20
J: TRBJ2-6
CDR3: CASSLGHPGLAGMGANVLTF
DNA: TGTGCCAGCAGTTTAGGACATCCGGGACTAGCGGGAATGGGGGCCAACGTCCTGACTTTC

D: -
V: TRBV11-1
size: many
length: 16
J: TRBJ2-3
CDR3: CASSLYEGGAGDTQYF
DNA: TGTGCCAGCAGCCTTTATGAAGGAGGGGCGGGCGATACGCAGTATTTT

D: TRBD2
V: TRBV5-1
size: many
length: 18
J: TRBJ2-3
CDR3: CASSLDGTSGRNTDTQYF
DNA: TGCGCCAGCAGCTTGGATGGGACTAGCGGGAGGAACACAGATACGCAGTATTTT

D: -
V: TRBV12-3/TRBV12-4
size: few
length: 15
J: TRBJ2-3
CDR3: CATANALTLTDTQYF
DNA: TGTGCCACGGCCAACGCACTTACCCTCACAGATACGCAGTATTTT

D: TRBD2
V: TRBV19
size: -
length: 15
J: TRBJ2-1
CDR3: CASSPSGSAYNEQFF
DNA: TGTGCCAGTAGCCCGAGCGGGAGTGCTTACAATGAGCAGTTCTTC

D: TRBD1
V: TRBV2
size: many
length: 15
J: TRBJ2-1
CDR3: CASSFDRGEYNEQFF
DNA: TGTGCCAGCAGTTTCGACAGGGGCGAATACAATGAGCAGTTCTTC

D: -
V: TRBV7-9
size: many
length: 11
J: TRBJ2-1
CDR3: CASSPDELQFF
DNA: TGTGCCAGCAGCCCCGATGAGCTGCAGTTCTTC

D: -
V: TRBV7-9
size: many
length: 13
J: TRBJ2-5
CDR3: CASSLRASETQYF
DNA: TGTGCCAGCAGCTTAAGGGCGTCGGAGACCCAGTACTTC

D: -
V: TRBV7-2
size: many
length: 13
J: TRBJ1-1
CDR3: CASRRSRTEQAFF
DNA: TGTGCCAGCAGACGATCCCGGACAGAGCAAGCTTTCTTT

D: -
V: TRBV12-3/TRBV12-4
size: many
length: 14
J: TRBJ1-1
CDR3: CASSPGGGGEKAFF
DNA: TGTGCCAGCAGCCCCGGCGGGGGGGGAGAGAAAGCTTTCTTT

D: TRBD1
V: TRBV19
size: few
length: 13
J: TRBJ1-5
CDR3: CASSRADRETQHF
DNA: TGTGCCAGTAGTAGAGCCGACAGGGAGACCCAGCATTTT

D: TRBD2
V: TRBV15
size: -
length: 17
J: TRBJ2-1
CDR3: CATSIQPTSGSYNEQFF
DNA: TGTGCCACCAGCATCCAACCTACTAGCGGGTCCTACAATGAGCAGTTCTTC

D: -
V: TRBV18
size: many
length: 13
J: TRBJ1-4
CDR3: CASSPPTNEKLFF
DNA: TGTGCCAGCTCACCACCCACTAATGAAAAACTGTTTTTT

D: -
V: TRBV30
size: many
length: 15
J: TRBJ2-7
CDR3: CAWSDPGPSTGEQYF
DNA: TGTGCCTGGAGTGATCCGGGGCCTTCAACGGGCGAGCAGTACTTC

D: TRBD2
V: TRBV6-2/TRBV6-3
size: many
length: 18
J: TRBJ2-1
CDR3: CASSPGGAGGFSYNEQFF
DNA: TGTGCCAGCAGCCCTGGAGGAGCGGGAGGTTTTTCCTACAATGAGCAGTTCTTC

D: TRBD1
V: TRBV2
size: many
length: 20
J: TRBJ2-5
CDR3: CASSDNFNAGQGTPGETQYF
DNA: TGTGCCAGCAGTGATAATTTTAACGCTGGACAGGGGACCCCGGGAGAGACCCAGTACTTC

D: -
V: TRBV5-1
size: many
length: 14
J: TRBJ2-7
CDR3: CASSLAGAGYEQYF
DNA: TGCGCCAGCAGCTTGGCGGGAGCGGGCTACGAGCAGTACTTC

D: -
V: TRBV20-1
size: few
length: 14
J: TRBJ1-6
CDR3: CSATPSSYNSPLHF
DNA: TGCAGTGCGACGCCGAGCTCCTATAATTCACCCCTCCACTTT

D: -
V: TRBV5-5
size: few
length: 15
J: TRBJ1-5
CDR3: CASSLAGSGNQPQHF
DNA: TGTGCCAGCAGCTTGGCCGGGAGCGGCAATCAGCCCCAGCATTTT

D: -
V: TRBV13
size: -
length: 15
J: TRBJ2-1
CDR3: CASSPPGPGDNEQFF
DNA: TGTGCCAGCAGCCCGCCGGGACCTGGGGACAATGAGCAGTTCTTC

D: TRBD2
V: TRBV7-2
size: many
length: 16
J: TRBJ2-3
CDR3: CASSSKGLAGSDTQYF
DNA: TGTGCCAGCAGCTCCAAGGGACTAGCGGGCTCAGATACGCAGTATTTT

D: -
V: TRBV15
size: many
length: 15
J: TRBJ2-3
CDR3: CATSDPPNRPDTQYF
DNA: TGTGCCACCAGTGACCCACCGAATCGTCCAGATACGCAGTATTTT

D: TRBD1
V: TRBV6-2/TRBV6-3
size: many
length: 15
J: TRBJ2-5
CDR3: CASSQGDRDEETQYF
DNA: TGTGCCAGCAGTCAGGGGGACAGGGACGAAGAGACCCAGTACTTC

D: TRBD1
V: TRBV6-1
size: -
length: 13
J: TRBJ1-5
CDR3: CASSPDRVQPQHF
DNA: TGTGCCAGCAGCCCCGACAGGGTTCAGCCCCAGCATTTT

D: -
V: TRBV7-2
size: many
length: 15
J: TRBJ2-3
CDR3: CASSLVGGAPDTQYF
DNA: TGTGCCAGCAGCTTAGTCGGAGGGGCCCCAGATACGCAGTATTTT

D: -
V: TRBV3-1
size: many
length: 16
J: TRBJ2-1
CDR3: CASSQEAGVSYNEQFF
DNA: TGTGCCAGCAGCCAAGAAGCCGGGGTCTCCTACAATGAGCAGTTCTTC

D: -
V: TRBV5-1
size: few
length: 15
J: TRBJ2-4
CDR3: CASSQGGLAKNIQYF
DNA: TGCGCCAGCAGCCAGGGGGGACTAGCCAAAAACATTCAGTACTTC

D: TRBD2
V: TRBV11-2
size: few
length: 17
J: TRBJ2-5
CDR3: CASSLEWLAGPQETQYF
DNA: TGTGCCAGCAGCTTAGAATGGCTAGCGGGGCCTCAAGAGACCCAGTACTTC

D: TRBD1
V: TRBV3-1
size: few
length: 19
J: TRBJ2-6
CDR3: CASSQPTWTGSSGANVLTF
DNA: TGTGCCAGCAGCCAACCGACCTGGACAGGGTCCTCTGGGGCCAACGTCCTGACTTTC

D: TRBD1
V: TRBV13
size: many
length: 14
J: TRBJ2-7
CDR3: CASSTDRYRLEQYF
DNA: TGTGCCAGCAGCACGGACAGGTATCGACTCGAGCAGTACTTC

D: -
V: TRBV11-2
size: many
length: 14
J: TRBJ2-7
CDR3: CASSLGSQSYEQYF
DNA: TGTGCCAGCAGCTTAGGATCACAGTCCTACGAGCAGTACTTC

D: TRBD1
V: TRBV5-1
size: few
length: 15
J: TRBJ2-5
CDR3: CASSGTGGSKETQYF
DNA: TGCGCCAGTTCCGGGACAGGGGGATCGAAAGAGACCCAGTACTTC

D: -
V: TRBV4-1
size: once
length: 16
J: TRBJ1-4
CDR3: CASSQDYSGADEKLFF
DNA: TGCGCCAGCAGCCAAGATTATTCAGGGGCGGACGAAAAACTGTTTTTT

D: -
V: TRBV6-1
size: -
length: 14
J: TRBJ2-7
CDR3: CASNTLEGVYEQYF
DNA: TGTGCCAGCAATACCCTTGAGGGGGTCTACGAGCAGTACTTC

D: -
V: TRBV18
size: -
length: 14
J: TRBJ2-5
CDR3: CASSPPRPQETQYF
DNA: TGTGCCAGCTCACCTCCGCGACCCCAAGAGACCCAGTACTTC

D: -
V: TRBV2
size: many
length: 15
J: TRBJ2-1
CDR3: CASSENSADYNEQFF
DNA: TGTGCCAGCAGTGAGAATAGCGCGGACTACAATGAGCAGTTCTTC

D: TRBD1
V: TRBV19
size: many
length: 16
J: TRBJ2-2
CDR3: CASSKTGTENTGELFF
DNA: TGTGCCAGTAGCAAAACCGGGACAGAGAACACCGGGGAGCTGTTTTTT

D: TRBD2
V: TRBV3-1
size: few
length: 17
J: TRBJ2-1
CDR3: CASSQDIGGRACNEQFF
DNA: TGTGCCAGCAGCCAAGATATTGGCGGGAGGGCCTGCAATGAGCAGTTCTTC

D: -
V: TRBV5-8
size: few
length: 16
J: TRBJ2-1
CDR3: CASSLERSLGPNEQFF
DNA: TGTGCCAGCAGCTTGGAACGGTCCCTCGGCCCAAATGAGCAGTTCTTC